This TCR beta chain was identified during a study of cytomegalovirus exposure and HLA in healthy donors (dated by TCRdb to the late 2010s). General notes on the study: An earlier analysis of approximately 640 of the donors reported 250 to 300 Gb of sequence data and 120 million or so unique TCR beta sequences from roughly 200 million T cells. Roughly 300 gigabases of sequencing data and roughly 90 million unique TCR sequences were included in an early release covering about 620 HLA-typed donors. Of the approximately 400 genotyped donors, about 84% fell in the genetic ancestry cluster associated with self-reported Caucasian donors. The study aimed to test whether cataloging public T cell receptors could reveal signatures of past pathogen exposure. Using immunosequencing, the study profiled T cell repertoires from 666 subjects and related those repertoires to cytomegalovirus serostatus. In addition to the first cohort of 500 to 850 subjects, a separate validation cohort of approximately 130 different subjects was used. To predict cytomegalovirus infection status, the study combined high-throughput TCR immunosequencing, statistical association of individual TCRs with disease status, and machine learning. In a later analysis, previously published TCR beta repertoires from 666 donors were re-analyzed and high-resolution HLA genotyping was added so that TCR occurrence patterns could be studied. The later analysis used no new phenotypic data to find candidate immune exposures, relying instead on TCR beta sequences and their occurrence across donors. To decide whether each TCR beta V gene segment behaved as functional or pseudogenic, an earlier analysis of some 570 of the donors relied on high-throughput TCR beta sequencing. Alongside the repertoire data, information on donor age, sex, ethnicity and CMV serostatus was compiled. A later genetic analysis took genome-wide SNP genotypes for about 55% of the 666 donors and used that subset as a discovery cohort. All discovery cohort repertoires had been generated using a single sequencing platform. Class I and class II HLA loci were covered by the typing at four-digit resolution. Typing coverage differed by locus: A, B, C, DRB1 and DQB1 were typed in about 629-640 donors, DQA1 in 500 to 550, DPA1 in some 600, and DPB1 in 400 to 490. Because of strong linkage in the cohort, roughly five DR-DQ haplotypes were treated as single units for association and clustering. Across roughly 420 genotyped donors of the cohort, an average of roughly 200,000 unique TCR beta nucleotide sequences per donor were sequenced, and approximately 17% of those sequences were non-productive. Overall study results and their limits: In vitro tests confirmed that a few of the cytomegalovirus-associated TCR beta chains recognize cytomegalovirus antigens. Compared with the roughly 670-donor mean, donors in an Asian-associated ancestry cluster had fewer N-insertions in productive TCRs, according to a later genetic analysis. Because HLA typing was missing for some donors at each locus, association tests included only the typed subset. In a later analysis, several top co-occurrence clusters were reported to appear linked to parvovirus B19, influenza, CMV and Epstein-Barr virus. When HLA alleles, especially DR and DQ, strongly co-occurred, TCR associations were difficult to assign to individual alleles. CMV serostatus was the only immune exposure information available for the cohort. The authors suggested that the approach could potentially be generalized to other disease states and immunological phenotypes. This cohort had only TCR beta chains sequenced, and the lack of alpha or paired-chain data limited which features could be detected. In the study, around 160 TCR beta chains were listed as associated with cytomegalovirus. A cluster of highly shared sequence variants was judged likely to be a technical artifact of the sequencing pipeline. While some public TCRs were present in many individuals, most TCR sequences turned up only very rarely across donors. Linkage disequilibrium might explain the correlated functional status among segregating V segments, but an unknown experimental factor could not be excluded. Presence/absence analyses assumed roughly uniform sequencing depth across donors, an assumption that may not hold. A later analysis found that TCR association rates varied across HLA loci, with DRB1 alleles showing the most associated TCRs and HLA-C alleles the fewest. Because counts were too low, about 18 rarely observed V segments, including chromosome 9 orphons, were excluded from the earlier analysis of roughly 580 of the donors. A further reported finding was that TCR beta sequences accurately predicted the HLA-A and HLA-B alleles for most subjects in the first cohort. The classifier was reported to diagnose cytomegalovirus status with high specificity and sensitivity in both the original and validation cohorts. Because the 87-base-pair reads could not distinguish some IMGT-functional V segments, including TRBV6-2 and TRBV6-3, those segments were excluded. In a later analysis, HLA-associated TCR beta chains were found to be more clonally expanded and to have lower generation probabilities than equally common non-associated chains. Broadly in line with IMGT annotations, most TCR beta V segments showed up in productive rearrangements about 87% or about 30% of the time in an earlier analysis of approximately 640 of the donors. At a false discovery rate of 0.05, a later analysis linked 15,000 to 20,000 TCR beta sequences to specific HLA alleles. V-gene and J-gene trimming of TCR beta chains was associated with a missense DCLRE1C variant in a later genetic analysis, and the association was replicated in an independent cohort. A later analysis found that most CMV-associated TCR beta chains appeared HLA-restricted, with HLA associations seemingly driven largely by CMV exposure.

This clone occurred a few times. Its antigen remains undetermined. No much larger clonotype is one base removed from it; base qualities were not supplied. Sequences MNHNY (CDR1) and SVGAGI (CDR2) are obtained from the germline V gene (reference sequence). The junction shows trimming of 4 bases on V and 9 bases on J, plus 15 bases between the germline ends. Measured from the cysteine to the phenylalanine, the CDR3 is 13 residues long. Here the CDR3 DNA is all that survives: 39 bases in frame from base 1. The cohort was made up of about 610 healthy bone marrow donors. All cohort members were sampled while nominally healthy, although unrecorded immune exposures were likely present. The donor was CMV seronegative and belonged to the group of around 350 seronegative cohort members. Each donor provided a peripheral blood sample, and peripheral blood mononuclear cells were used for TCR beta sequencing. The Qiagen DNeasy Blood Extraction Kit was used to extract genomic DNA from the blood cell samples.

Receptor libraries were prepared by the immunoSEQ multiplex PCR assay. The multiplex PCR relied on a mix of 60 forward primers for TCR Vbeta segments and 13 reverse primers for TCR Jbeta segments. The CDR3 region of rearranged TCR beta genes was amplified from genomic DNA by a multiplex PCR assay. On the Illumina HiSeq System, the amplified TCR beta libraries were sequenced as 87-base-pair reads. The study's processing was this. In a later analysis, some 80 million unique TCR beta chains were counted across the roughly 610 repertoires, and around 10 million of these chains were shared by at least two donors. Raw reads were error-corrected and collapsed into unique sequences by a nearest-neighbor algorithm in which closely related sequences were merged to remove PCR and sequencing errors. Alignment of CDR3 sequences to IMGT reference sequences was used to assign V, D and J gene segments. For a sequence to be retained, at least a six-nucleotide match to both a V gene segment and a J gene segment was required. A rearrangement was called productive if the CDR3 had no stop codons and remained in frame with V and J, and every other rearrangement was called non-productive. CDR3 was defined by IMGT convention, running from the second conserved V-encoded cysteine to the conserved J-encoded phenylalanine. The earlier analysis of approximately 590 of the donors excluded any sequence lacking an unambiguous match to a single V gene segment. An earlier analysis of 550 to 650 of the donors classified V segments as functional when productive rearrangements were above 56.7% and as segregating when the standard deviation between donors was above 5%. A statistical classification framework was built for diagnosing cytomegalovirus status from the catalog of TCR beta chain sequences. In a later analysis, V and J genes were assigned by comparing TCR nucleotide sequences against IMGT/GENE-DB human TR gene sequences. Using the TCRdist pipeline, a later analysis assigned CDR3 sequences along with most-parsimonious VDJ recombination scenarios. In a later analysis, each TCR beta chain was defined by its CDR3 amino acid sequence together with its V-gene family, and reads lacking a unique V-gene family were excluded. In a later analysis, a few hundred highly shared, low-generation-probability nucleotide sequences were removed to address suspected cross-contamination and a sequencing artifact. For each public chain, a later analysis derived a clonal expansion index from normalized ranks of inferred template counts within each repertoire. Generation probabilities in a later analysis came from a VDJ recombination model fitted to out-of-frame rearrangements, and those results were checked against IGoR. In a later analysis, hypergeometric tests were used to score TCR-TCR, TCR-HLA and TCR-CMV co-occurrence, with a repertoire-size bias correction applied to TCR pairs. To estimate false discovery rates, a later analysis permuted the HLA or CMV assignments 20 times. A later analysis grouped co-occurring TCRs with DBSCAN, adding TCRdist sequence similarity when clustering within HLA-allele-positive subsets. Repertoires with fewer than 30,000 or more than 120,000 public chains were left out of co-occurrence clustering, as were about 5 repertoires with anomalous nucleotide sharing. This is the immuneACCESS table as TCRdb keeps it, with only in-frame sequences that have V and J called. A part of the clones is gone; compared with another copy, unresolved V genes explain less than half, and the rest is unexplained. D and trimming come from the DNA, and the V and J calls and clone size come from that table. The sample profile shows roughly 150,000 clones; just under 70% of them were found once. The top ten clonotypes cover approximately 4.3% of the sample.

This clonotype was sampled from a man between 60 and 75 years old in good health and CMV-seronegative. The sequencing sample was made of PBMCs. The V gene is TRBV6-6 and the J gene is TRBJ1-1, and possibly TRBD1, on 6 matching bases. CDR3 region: CASSWDKTGQAFF. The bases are TGTGCCAGCAGTTGGGACAAAACGGGTCAAGCTTTCTTT.